This TCR beta chain was sequenced during a study of identical twins. TCRdb processed the 5' RACE reads anew with MiXCR; each CDR3 protein has one entry. The sample yields approximately 260,000 distinct CDR3 sequences, over 11% seen once. The V and J ends lost 1 base and 4 bases respectively, with 15 bases between them. Per germline, CDR1 SGHDT and CDR2 YYEEEE. CDR3 length: 17 residues. Study results and caveats: Fewer insertions characterized abundant cord blood beta clonotypes, whereas memory repertoires showed none. The models gave estimates that fell short of the out-of-frame TCR alpha sharing seen in monozygotic twins. Weaker excess twin sharing was observed in beta out-of-frame sequences.

In this sample, this clonotype turned up a few times. No antigen is known for it. The chain employs TRBV5-6 and TRBJ2-6, with D perhaps TRBD1 (6 bases). Sample: memory (CD45RO+) T cells sorted from blood. This clonotype was obtained from a woman aged 18-29 years in good health. As DNA, the CDR3 is TGTGCCAGCAGCTTGCTCAGGGACACCTCCGGGGCCAACGTCCTGACTTTC. Translating it yields CASSLLRDTSGANVLTF.